This T cell receptor (beta chain) is drawn from a study of T cells after somatic rescue of genetic block. V lost 6 bases and J lost 2, with 8 bases in between. The CDR3 runs 12 residues. The V gene's germline CDR1 is MNHEY and CDR2 SVGAGI. Sequenced by immunoSEQ multiplex PCR; TCRdb stores in-frame clones only, minus some. The data contain approximately 78,000 clones, approximately 90% of them singletons. This clonotype was sampled from a man younger than 40. Sequenced sample: peripheral blood mononuclear cells (PBMCs). V usage is TRBV6-5 and J usage is TRBJ2-7; D remains unclear. Here the CDR3 reads CASRGKAYEQYF. CDR3 DNA: TGTGCCAGCAGGGGGAAGGCCTACGAGCAGTACTTC.